Shown below are 11 T cell receptor beta chains from a single sample sequenced in a study of blood T cell repertoires in COVID-19. Sequenced by immunoSEQ multiplex PCR; TCRdb stores in-frame clones only, minus some. The data show 210,000 or so clones, about three quarters seen once. Sequences were obtained from peripheral blood. These receptors came from a woman of 80 years or more with active or convalescent COVID-19.

The CDR3 nucleotides are TGTGCCAGCAGTTCCGGGACAGAACCTCCGAATGAAAAACTGTTTTTT. Its translation is CASSSGTEPPNEKLFF. The J gene is TRBJ1-4, the V gene TRBV28; TRBD1 agrees at 7 bases. Per the germline V gene, CDR1 is MDHEN and CDR2 is SYDVKM. The trim removed 4 bases at V and 5 bases at J, leaving 10 bases unmatched. The CDR3 loop spans 16 amino acids. The whole variable domain, remainder taken from reference TRBV28 and TRBJ1-4, is DVKVTQSSRYLVKRTGEKVFLECVQDMDHENMFWYRQDPGLGLRLIYFSYDVKMKEKGDIPEGYSVSREKKERFSLILESASTNQTSMYLCASSSGTEPPNEKLFFGSGTQLSVL.

This clone was detected only a few times. The chain carries TRBV27 and TRBJ1-1; tentatively, D is TRBD1 (5 bases). Trimming cost V 3 bases and J 4 bases, with 12 bases left between them. The CDR3 spans 14 residues. Per the germline V gene, CDR1 is MNHEY and CDR2 is SMNVEV (reference sequence). The CDR3 here is CASSLAGFFTEAFF. In DNA, the CDR3 is TGTGCCAGCAGTTTGGCAGGGTTCTTCACTGAAGCTTTCTTT.

V gene TRBV15 combines with J gene TRBJ1-1, with D perhaps TRBD1 (5 bases). V lost 8 bases and J 4 bases, leaving 11 bases between the germline ends. Germline values: CDR1 LNHNV, CDR2 YYDKDF (reference sequence). This CDR3 is built from 12 residues. This CDR3 is CATGQGITEAFF. CDR3 sequence (DNA): TGTGCCACCGGTCAGGGAATCACTGAAGCTTTCTTT.

The DNA of the CDR3 is TGTGCCAGCAGTCAGGGGTACTATGGCTACACCTTC. This translates into CASSQGYYGYTF. This sequence joins TRBV2 and TRBJ1-2, with D possibly matching TRBD1 (6 bases). Trimming left V 5 bases short and J 3 bases short, with 7 bases between. This CDR3 is 12 amino acids long. CDR1 is SNHLY and CDR2 is FYNNEI in the germline V gene. The whole variable domain, remainder taken from reference TRBV2 and TRBJ1-2, is EPEVTQTPSHQVTQMGQEVILRCVPISNHLYFYWYRQILGQKVEFLVSFYNNEISEKSEIFDDQFSVERPDGSNFTLKIRSTKLEDSAMYFCASSQGYYGYTFGSGTRLTVV.

The table lists this clone with a few counts. This sequence joins TRBV30 and TRBJ1-6; 11 bases are shared with TRBD1. Per germline, CDR1 GTSNPN and CDR2 SVGIG (reference sequence). Trimming removed 2 bases from V and 7 bases from J; junction bases left unmatched: 7. This CDR3 spans 16 amino acids. DNA of the CDR3: TGTGCCTGGAGTATGAGAGGACAGGGGGCAAATTCACCCCTCCACTTT. Translation: CAWSMRGQGANSPLHF.

The CDR3: CASSWGGPGTYEQYF. In DNA form, the CDR3 reads TGTGCCAGCAGCTGGGGGGGTCCAGGGACCTACGAGCAGTACTTC. The rearrangement uses TRBV5-4 and TRBJ2-7, with 7 nucleotides matching TRBD2. Germline lookup yields CDR1 SGHNT and CDR2 YYREEE (reference sequence). Trimming at V came to 3 bases and at J to 2 bases, leaving 8 bases not matched to a gene. The CDR3 consists of 15 residues.

V and J are TRBV29-1 and TRBJ1-2; 12 bases fit TRBD1. Trimming at V came to 5 bases and at J to 2 bases, leaving 15 bases not matched to a gene. The germline gives CDR1 SQVTM, CDR2 ANQGSEA. The CDR3 covers 18 residues. The CDR3 region is CSVLGSGTGGRVNYGYTF. The DNA of the CDR3 is TGCAGCGTTTTAGGTTCCGGGACAGGGGGCAGGGTGAACTATGGCTACACCTTC. The variable domain in full, completed from reference TRBV29-1 and TRBJ1-2, reads SAVISQKPSRDICQRGTSLTIQCQVDSQVTMMFWYRQQPGQSLTLIATANQGSEATYESGFVIDKFPISRPNLTFSTLTVSNMSPEDSSIYLCSVLGSGTGGRVNYGYTFGSGTRLTVV.

The rearrangement links TRBV7-2 to TRBJ2-7, with unresolved D. The CDR3 is made up of 16 amino acids. V dropped 1 base and J dropped 3 bases, with 16 bases sitting between them. Germline loops: CDR1 SGHTA, CDR2 FQGNSA. CDR3 sequence (DNA): TGTGCCAGCAGCTTAGGTACCGCCCTGGGCTACTACGAGCAGTACTTC. Encoded protein: CASSLGTALGYYEQYF.

The chain joins TRBV28 to TRBJ2-3; 13 nucleotides agree with TRBD2. This CDR3 is built from 17 residues. Germline-derived CDR1 and CDR2 are MDHEN and SYDVKM. The V and J ends lost 6 bases and 3 bases, in that order; junction bases with no gene match: 9. CDR3 loop: CASSVVGLAGYTDTQYF. The CDR3 DNA follows: TGTGCCAGCAGCGTTGTGGGACTAGCGGGGTATACAGATACGCAGTATTTT.

The chain links TRBV28 to TRBJ1-1; possibly TRBD1 for D (6 bases). Trimming removed 2 bases from V and 4 bases from J, with 8 bases in between. The germline V gene encodes CDR1 MDHEN and CDR2 SYDVKM. This CDR3 has 13 amino acids. Written as DNA, the CDR3 is TGTGCCAGCAGTTTAAGCAGGGGCACTGAAGCTTTCTTT. It is translated as CASSLSRGTEAFF.

This clone showed up just once. This chain joins TRBV4-2 and TRBJ2-1; TRBD1 is a possible D gene (5 bases). Germline V lookup: CDR1 LGHNA, CDR2 YNFKEQ. Trimming took off 3 bases at V and 3 bases at J, with 18 bases between the two ends. The CDR3 is 17 residues long. CDR3 in DNA: TGTGCCAGCAGCCAGGGTTCCTATGGCCAGGGCTACAATGAGCAGTTCTTC. It is translated as CASSQGSYGQGYNEQFF.